Each of the 19 T cell receptor beta chains below was sequenced from the same sample in a study of read filtering for tumor transcriptome and immune sequencing. Molecular barcoded adaptors covering alpha/delta and beta/gamma chains were used on 400 to 450 ng RNA. TCRdb reanalysed the reads using MiXCR and keeps one entry per CDR3 protein. The sample holds around 60,000 distinct CDR3 sequences, approximately 19% seen once. Material for sequencing was a population of CD138-negative cells sorted from bone marrow. The receptors shown here come from a donor older than 35 with multiple myeloma.

This clonotype was observed many times. The chain links TRBV20-1 to TRBJ1-3, with 11 positions matching TRBD1. The CDR3 has 14 residues. The germline CDR1 and CDR2 sequences are DFQATT and SNEGSKA (reference sequence). Trimming removed 6 bases from V and 3 bases from J; junction bases left unmatched: 4. The CDR3 bases are TGCAGTGCAACCGGGACAGGGGGTGGAAACACCATATATTTT. Amino acid sequence: CSATGTGGGNTIYF.

This clonotype has ten or more counts. The CDR3 sequence is CSARGSGGPTYNEQFF. CDR3 coding DNA: TGCAGTGCTAGAGGCTCCGGGGGGCCCACCTACAATGAGCAGTTCTTC. The genes are TRBV20-1 and TRBJ2-1, with TRBD2 as a possible D gene (7 bases). This CDR3 contains 16 residues. In germline, CDR1 is DFQATT, CDR2 SNEGSKA (reference sequence). Trimming shortened V by 1 base and J by 2 bases, and 15 bases separated the two germline ends.

In regard to this clonotype: At one boundary the junction diverges from the germline segment, which might be a read error. This rearrangement joins TRBV2 to TRBJ2-1; D perhaps matches TRBD2 (5 bases). The germline CDR1 and CDR2 sequences are SNHLY and FYNNEI. This CDR3 has 17 amino acids. Here the CDR3 reads CASSDTRAAGSYSEQFF. In nucleotides, the CDR3 is TGTGCCAGCAGTGACACGAGGGCCGCGGGCTCCTACAGTGAGCAGTTCTTC.

Many counts were recorded for this clonotype. The genes are TRBV27 and TRBJ2-7, with no clear D. Looked up from germline, CDR1 is MNHEY and CDR2 is SMNVEV (reference sequence). The CDR3 runs 14 residues. V lost 5 bases and J lost 5, with 16 bases in between. For the CDR3, the DNA is TGTGCCAGCAGTCCCGGGCCCCGCACGAACGAGCAGTACTTC. It is translated as CASSPGPRTNEQYF.

This clonotype came up many times. The J gene is TRBJ2-7, the V gene TRBV27; TRBD2 agrees at 14 bases. The CDR3 runs to 14 residues. V lost 5 bases and J lost 7; bases outside the gene matches: 4. Germline V gene data show CDR1 as MNHEY and CDR2 as SMNVEV (reference sequence). CDR3 sequence reads: CASSAGTSGSEQYF. Written as DNA, the CDR3 is TGTGCCAGCAGTGCAGGGACTAGCGGGAGTGAGCAGTACTTC.

This clonotype was counted at least ten times. The J gene is TRBJ2-5, the V gene TRBV28, with D maybe TRBD1 (5 bases). Germline V CDR1 and CDR2: MDHEN, SYDVKM. CDR3 length: 13 amino acids. With 6 bases removed from V and 2 bases from J, the gap between germline ends came to 10 bases. The CDR3 region is CASRSGAQETQYF. CDR3 DNA: TGTGCCAGCAGATCTGGGGCTCAAGAGACCCAGTACTTC.

Remarks on this clonotype: Germline is not matched at one junction end, which may reflect a read error. The gene calls are TRBV5-1 and TRBJ2-1; 7 positions match TRBD2. Germline loops: CDR1 SGHRS, CDR2 YFSETQ. The CDR3 totals 16 residues. The CDR3 loop reads CASSRTAGNSYNEQSF. CDR3 DNA sequence: TGCGCCAGCAGCCGAACAGCGGGGAACTCCTACAATGAGCAGTCCTTC.

This clonotype came up many times. The chain is built from TRBV20-1 and TRBJ2-5; 9 bases fit TRBD2. With V trimmed by 3 bases and J by 2 bases, 13 bases remained unmatched. The CDR3 has 17 residues. CDR1 is DFQATT, CDR2 SNEGSKA, per germline (reference sequence). CDR3 region: CSASPLAGTLPQETQYF. The DNA of the CDR3 is TGCAGTGCTAGCCCCCTAGCGGGGACCCTTCCTCAAGAGACCCAGTACTTC.

Remarks on this clonotype: The junction departs from germline at one end; a sequencing error may be responsible. The chain couples TRBV7-8 to TRBJ1-1; a possible D gene is TRBD1 (5 bases). This CDR3 region has 17 residues. Germline loops: CDR1 SGHVS, CDR2 FQNEAQ. CDR3 bases: TGTGCCAGTAGCTTATGGACCGGGGCGCGGTTGAACACTGAAGCTTTCTTT. Amino acid sequence: CASSLWTGARLNTEAFF.

This clonotype has only a few counts. This chain joins TRBV2 and TRBJ2-5; D possibly matches TRBD1 or TRBD2 (5 bases each). The CDR3 contains 15 residues. Trimming removed 7 bases from V and 2 bases from J, with 17 bases in between. CDR1 and CDR2 from the germline V gene are SNHLY and FYNNEI. The CDR3 spells CASTLAGTAQETQYF. DNA of the CDR3: TGTGCCAGCACTTTAGCCGGGACCGCACAAGAGACCCAGTACTTC.

Many counts were recorded for this clonotype. The chain recombines TRBV6-6 with TRBJ1-1; tentative D call: TRBD1 (6 bases). The CDR3 runs to 14 residues. With 6 bases removed from V and 3 bases from J, the gap between germline ends came to 14 bases. Germline V gene data show CDR1 as MNHNY and CDR2 as SVGAGI (reference sequence). The CDR3 sequence: CASREQGRDTEAFF. The CDR3 DNA is TGTGCCAGCAGAGAACAGGGACGCGACACTGAAGCTTTCTTT.

In regard to this clonotype: One end of the junction is discordant with germline, which a read error may explain. The V call is TRBV7-9, the J call TRBJ1-4; 9 nucleotides align to TRBD1. Germline V lookup: CDR1 SEHNR, CDR2 FQNEAQ (reference sequence). This CDR3 spans 16 amino acids. The CDR3 sequence is CTSSSQGASEVGKPYF. In DNA, the CDR3 is TGTACCAGCAGCTCACAGGGGGCAAGTGAAGTTGGAAAACCGTATTTT.

The gene calls are TRBV6-1 and TRBJ2-1; TRBD1 or TRBD2 may be the D gene (6 bases each). Germline-derived CDR1 and CDR2 are MNHNS and SASEGT. V was pared by 5 bases and J by 7 bases, with 18 bases between. The CDR3 is made up of 15 amino acids. The CDR3 bases are TGTGCCAGCAGTTACTTGCTGGGGGGCGGGAATGAGCAGTTCTTC. Its translation is CASSYLLGGGNEQFF.

This clonotype was picked up many times. The gene calls are TRBV20-1 and TRBJ2-1; no reliable D call. Germline V gene lookup returns CDR1 DFQATT and CDR2 SNEGSKA (reference sequence). V was cut by 3 bases and J by 8 bases, with 14 bases left in between. The CDR3 length is 13 residues. The CDR3 coding sequence is TGCAGTGCTAGCCCGTCAGCGAGGCATGAGCAGTTCTTC. It yields the protein CSASPSARHEQFF.

This clonotype was picked up a small number of times. The gene calls are TRBV9 and TRBJ2-3; 8 nucleotides align to TRBD2. The J segment lost 1 base and the V segment lost 4 bases, leaving 5 bases of the junction unmatched. Germline V gene lookup returns CDR1 SGDLS and CDR2 YYNGEE. The CDR3 runs 15 residues. CDR3 nucleotide sequence: TGTGCCAGCAGCCTAGCGGGCAGCCGCACAGATACGCAGTATTTT. It translates to CASSLAGSRTDTQYF.

This clonotype was recorded many times. This rearrangement joins TRBV29-1 to TRBJ1-1, with D uncertain. V dropped 2 bases and J dropped 0 bases, with 4 bases sitting between them. The CDR3 length is 12 residues. Looked up from germline, CDR1 is SQVTM and CDR2 is ANQGSEA. The CDR3 loop is CSVELMNTEAFF. CDR3 nucleotides: TGCAGCGTTGAACTTATGAACACTGAAGCTTTCTTT.

There are many counts of this clonotype. The chain is built from TRBV7-8 and TRBJ1-1; the match to TRBD1 covers 8 bases. The CDR3 length is 14 residues. Germline assignment: CDR1 SGHVS and CDR2 FQNEAQ. After removal of 7 bases from V and 2 bases from J, the junction contained 6 bases not matched to a gene. The CDR3 DNA reads TGTGCCAGCATTCCAGGGGGCCTAAACACTGAAGCTTTCTTT. Amino acid sequence: CASIPGGLNTEAFF.

A remark on this clonotype: Relative to the germline gene, one junction end is altered; a read error may explain this. The rearrangement links TRBV20-1 to TRBJ1-5; maybe TRBD1 (6 bases). CDR1 and CDR2 (germline): DFQATT, SNEGSKA (reference sequence). This CDR3 has 13 amino acids. The CDR3 DNA reads TGCGGTGCTGGGACACTGGGCAATCAGCCCCAGCATTTT. It translates to CGAGTLGNQPQHF.

Comments on this clonotype: This could be a read error, since a much larger clone is one nucleotide away. The chain couples TRBV5-1 to TRBJ2-1; D might be TRBD2 (6 bases). V lost 0 bases, J lost 6 bases, and 13 bases lay in between. This CDR3 has 15 residues. Germline V lookup: CDR1 SGHRS, CDR2 YFSETQ. CDR3 loop: CASSLVGTGFNEQFF. CDR3 nucleotides: TGCGCCAGCAGCTTGGTGGGGACTGGCTTCAATGAGCAGTTCTTC.